These 23 T cell receptor beta chains were all obtained from the same sample, sequenced in a study of long-term antiretroviral therapy in people with HIV. A v3.0 immunoSEQ assay was performed at survey level. TCRdb's table, derived via immunoSEQ multiplex PCR, lists solely in-frame clones and lacks some. The sample lists approximately 8,800 clones, around 78% occurring once. The input for sequencing was unsorted PBMCs, taken 0.6 years before starting antiretroviral therapy. These receptors all stem from a man between 40 and 49 years old with HIV.

The genes are TRBV6-5 and TRBJ1-1; D is possibly TRBD1 (5 bases). Between the trimmed V and J ends, which lost 3 bases and 5 bases, there was a span of 10 bases. Germline V CDR1 and CDR2: MNHEY, SVGAGI. This CDR3 region has 13 residues. The CDR3 is CASSYNGGTEAFF. The CDR3 nucleotides read TGTGCCAGCAGTTATAATGGGGGGACTGAAGCTTTCTTT.

The chain uses TRBV5-6 and TRBJ2-7; the D gene is possibly TRBD2 (5 bases). V was shortened by 2 bases and J by 7 bases, with 10 bases between the two germline ends. CDR1 is SGHDT, CDR2 YYEEEE, per germline. The CDR3 is 12 amino acids. CDR3 in amino acids: CASSFTRGEQYF. Written as DNA, the CDR3 is TGTGCCAGCAGCTTTACTAGAGGTGAGCAGTACTTC.

V is TRBV2 and J is TRBJ2-3; 13 bases map to TRBD2. CDR3 length: 17 amino acids. With 6 bases clipped from V and 3 bases from J, the junction kept 9 bases outside the gene matches. Germline assignment: CDR1 SNHLY and CDR2 FYNNEI. CDR3 region: CASRRLLAGGPTDTQYF. The CDR3 nucleotides are TGTGCCAGCAGGCGATTACTAGCGGGGGGGCCAACAGATACGCAGTATTTT.

CDR3 nucleotides: TGCAGCGCCCGGACGTTTCGGGAGAACACTGAAGCTTTCTTT. Translating gives CSARTFRENTEAFF. This chain links TRBV29-1 with TRBJ1-1; D gene uncertain. Germline CDR1 reads SQVTM; CDR2 reads ANQGSEA. Between the trimmed V and J ends, which lost 7 bases and 1 base, there was a span of 16 bases. CDR3 length equals 14 residues.

V and J are TRBV10-2 and TRBJ1-1; D is unclear. Germline V gene data show CDR1 as WSHSY and CDR2 as SAAADI. Trimming pared 3 bases from V and 4 bases from J, leaving 15 bases between. The CDR3 runs to 15 residues. In DNA, the CDR3 is TGCGCCAGCAGTGAAGGCGCGGCCTCGGTCACTGAAGCTTTCTTT. Encoded protein: CASSEGAASVTEAFF.

V usage is TRBV5-4 and J usage is TRBJ1-4; maybe TRBD1 (5 bases). Looked up from germline, CDR1 is SGHNT and CDR2 is YYREEE (reference sequence). The V end lost 0 bases, the J end lost 6 bases, and 12 bases lay between the germline ends. CDR3 length: 15 amino acids. CDR3 coding DNA: TGTGCCAGCAGCTTGGCCGGAGGGGCAGATGAAAAACTGTTTTTT. Translated, it gives CASSLAGGADEKLFF.

This clone has a handful of counts. The chain links TRBV7-2 to TRBJ2-7; 12 bases agree with TRBD2. The germline V gene encodes CDR1 SGHTA and CDR2 FQGNSA. The CDR3 loop spans 16 amino acids. V trimming: 3 bases; J trimming: 0 bases; junction bases outside the gene matches: 3. CDR3 nucleotides: TGTGCCAGCAGCTTTACTAGCGGGGGGCACTCCTACGAGCAGTACTTC. Translated, it gives CASSFTSGGHSYEQYF.

This clone was seen a few times. CDR3 loop: CASSLGQAGELFF. The CDR3 nucleotides read TGCGCCAGCAGCTTGGGACAGGCCGGGGAGCTGTTTTTT. V and J are TRBV5-1 and TRBJ2-2; TRBD1 might be the D (6 bases). This CDR3 comprises 13 residues. Germline CDR1 SGHRS, CDR2 YFSETQ. V dropped 0 bases and J dropped 6 bases, with 6 bases sitting between them.

CDR3 nucleotide sequence: TGCAGCGTTGAAGATATTACAGGGGGCGGCTATGGCTACACCTTC. Its protein product is CSVEDITGGGYGYTF. J is TRBJ1-2 and V is TRBV29-1; 9 bases match TRBD1. The CDR3 runs to 15 residues. Per germline, CDR1 SQVTM and CDR2 ANQGSEA. J lost 4 bases, V lost 0 bases, and 6 bases had no gene match.

The chain joins TRBV27 to TRBJ1-4; D possibly corresponds to TRBD1 (5 bases). With 6 bases removed from V and 3 bases from J, the gap between germline ends came to 17 bases. The CDR3 length is 16 residues. Germline V CDR1 and CDR2: MNHEY, SMNVEV (reference sequence). In DNA form, the CDR3 reads TGTGCCAGCAGCTGGAGGGGAGTAGGCGCTAATGAAAAACTGTTTTTT. It yields the protein CASSWRGVGANEKLFF. Filled out from reference TRBV27 and TRBJ1-4, the complete variable domain reads EAQVTQNPRYLITVTGKKLTVTCSQNMNHEYMSWYRQDPGLGLRQIYYSMNVEVTDKGDVPEGYKVSRKEKRNFPLILESPSPNQTSLYFCASSWRGVGANEKLFFGSGTQLSVL.

As for this clone: Other DNA sequences within the sample encode an identical CDR3. V and J are TRBV19 and TRBJ1-5, with no clear D. V shed 3 bases and J shed 1 base, with 7 bases lying between them. The CDR3 extends over 14 amino acids. Germline CDR1 is LNHDA and CDR2 is SQIVND (reference sequence). The CDR3 loop reads CASSIGESNQPQHF. As DNA, the CDR3 is TGTGCCAGTAGTATTGGAGAGAGCAATCAGCCCCAGCATTTT.

This clone came up a few times. The rearrangement joins TRBV2 to TRBJ1-5; a weak D match, TRBD1 (6 bases). This CDR3 has 14 amino acids. Germline V lookup: CDR1 SNHLY, CDR2 FYNNEI. Between the trimmed V and J ends, which lost 6 bases and 2 bases, there was a span of 11 bases. The CDR3 bases are TGTGCCAGCAGCACAGGGTGGGGCAATCAGCCCCAGCATTTT. This translates into CASSTGWGNQPQHF.

This clone was observed a few times. The V and J genes are TRBV6-1 and TRBJ2-1; D is undetermined. Trimming left V 8 bases short and J 6 bases short, with 11 bases between. Germline V CDR1 and CDR2: MNHNS, SASEGT. The CDR3 totals 12 residues. CDR3 in amino acids: CASSWASNEQFF. The CDR3 region has the DNA TGTGCCAGCTCGTGGGCGAGCAATGAGCAGTTCTTC.

The rearrangement links TRBV6-5 to TRBJ2-3; 7 positions agree with TRBD1. V gave up 8 bases and J gave up 8 bases; unmatched junction bases: 10. Germline values: CDR1 MNHEY, CDR2 SVGAGI. The CDR3 totals 13 residues. DNA for the CDR3: TGTGCCAGCCACAAGGGGGCAGAGGGTACGCAGTATTTT. Encoded protein: CASHKGAEGTQYF.

This clone is labeled as medium-sized (0.01 to 0.1%). The CDR3 is CASSLTSGGFSTQYF. In DNA, the CDR3 is TGTGCCAGCAGCTTGACTAGCGGGGGGTTTAGTACGCAGTATTTT. V and J are TRBV9 and TRBJ2-3; 13 bases are shared with TRBD2. The CDR3 length is 15 residues. The V segment lost 4 bases and the J segment 8 bases; nucleotides outside the gene matches: 7. From germline, CDR1 is SGDLS and CDR2 YYNGEE.

The chain couples TRBV6-1 to TRBJ1-1; 7 positions agree with TRBD1. Germline assignment: CDR1 MNHNS and CDR2 SASEGT. CDR3 length: 13 residues. V lost 7 bases, J lost 6 bases, and 8 bases stayed unmatched. The CDR3 DNA sequence: TGTGCCAGCAAGGAGGGGGCCGGCGCTGAAGCTTTCTTT. It codes for CASKEGAGAEAFF.

The rearrangement uses TRBV7-2 and TRBJ2-2; D tentatively reads TRBD1 or TRBD2 (6 bases each). V shed 5 bases and J shed 4 bases, with 11 bases lying between them. From germline, CDR1 is SGHTA and CDR2 FQGNSA. CDR3 length equals 14 residues. Written as DNA, the CDR3 is TGTGCCAGCAGCCTAGGGGGGACCACCGGGGAGCTGTTTTTT. It yields the protein CASSLGGTTGELFF.

This clone was recorded a few times. The DNA for the CDR3 is TGTGCCAGCAGCTCCCTCACTAAGTACGAGCAGTACTTC. This codes for CASSSLTKYEQYF. The gene calls are TRBV7-9 and TRBJ2-7; unclear D gene. The germline gives CDR1 SEHNR, CDR2 FQNEAQ (reference sequence). The V end lost 4 bases, the J end lost 4 bases, and 11 bases lay between the germline ends. CDR3 size: 13 residues. The full variable domain, completed using reference TRBV7-9 and TRBJ2-7, is DTGVSQNPRHKITKRGQNVTFRCDPISEHNRLYWYRQTLGQGPEFLTYFQNEAQLEKSRLLSDRFSAERPKGSFSTLEIQRTEQGDSAMYLCASSSLTKYEQYFGPGTRLTVT.

The chain recombines TRBV18 with TRBJ2-5; no definite D call. The CDR3 contains 14 residues. With 3 bases removed from V and 5 bases from J, the gap between germline ends came to 13 bases. CDR1 KGHSH and CDR2 LQKENI come from the germline V gene. CDR3 protein: CASSPLGTFETQYF. CDR3 DNA: TGTGCCAGCTCACCCTTAGGCACCTTTGAGACCCAGTACTTC.

V is TRBV6-6 and J is TRBJ1-1, with D uncertain. V was clipped by 6 bases and J by 2 bases, with 10 bases between them. This CDR3 is 13 amino acids long. The germline CDR1 and CDR2 sequences are MNHNY and SVGAGI (reference sequence). The CDR3 sequence: CASSLGVNTEAFF. The CDR3 region has the DNA TGTGCCAGCAGCCTAGGAGTTAACACTGAAGCTTTCTTT.

This chain connects TRBV4-1 to TRBJ1-3; D unclear. In germline, CDR1 is MGHRA, CDR2 YSYEKL. V was cut by 0 bases and J by 4 bases, with 10 bases left in between. CDR3 length: 15 residues. The CDR3 reads CASSQDGPFGNTIYF. The DNA of the CDR3 is TGCGCCAGCAGCCAAGACGGGCCTTTCGGAAACACCATATATTTT.

This sequence joins TRBV19 and TRBJ2-7, with D uncertain. This CDR3 is built from 14 residues. The ends were cut back, 4 bases at V and 6 bases at J, with 16 bases in the middle. CDR1 and CDR2 (germline): LNHDA, SQIVND (reference sequence). The chain's CDR3 is CASSTTGEVREQYF. The CDR3 nucleotides are TGTGCCAGTAGTACCACCGGCGAGGTTCGCGAGCAGTACTTC.

A remark on this clone: At one end the junction does not follow the germline gene, possibly because of a read error. The chain joins TRBV25-1 to TRBJ1-1; tentative D call: TRBD1 (5 bases). CDR3 length equals 15 residues. The germline V gene encodes CDR1 MGHDK and CDR2 SYGVNS. Here the CDR3 DNA reads TGTGCCAGCAGTGAAGAAGGGACTTTTAGGGATCCTTTATTGTTT. Protein sequence: CASSEEGTFRDPLLF.